This T cell receptor beta chain was captured in a study of read filtering for tumor transcriptome and immune sequencing. Broader study findings: Sorted CD138-negative bone marrow cells were not purified T cells.

The sample holds many counts of this clonotype. The antigen remains undetermined. This CDR3 has 15 residues. The germline V gene encodes CDR1 MNHEY and CDR2 SVGAGI. V lost 6 bases to trimming and J lost 5 bases, with 16 bases between them. The library was built from about 400 ng RNA with molecular barcoded adaptors for alpha/delta and beta/gamma chains. TCRdb used MiXCR to reprocess the reads, holding one entry per CDR3 protein. This table has more than 70,000 distinct CDR3 sequences, under 25% appearing once. Every patient had bone marrow sampled while the disease was active. This chain joins TRBV6-5 and TRBJ2-2; D assignment may be TRBD1 or TRBD2 (5 bases each). The sequencing input was a population of CD138-negative cells sorted from bone marrow. This TCR came from a donor over 35 with multiple myeloma. The CDR3 spells CASSRPGTGTGELFF. DNA of the CDR3: TGTGCCAGCAGCCGTCCCGGGACGGGGACCGGGGAGCTGTTTTTT.